The entry below describes one TCR beta chain. Clones were read by immunoSEQ multiplex PCR, and TCRdb kept only the in-frame ones, dropping some. This repertoire shows about 45,000 clones, 63% found once; its top ten account for roughly 20%. The sample is drawn from a study of radiotherapy plus CTLA-4 blockade in lung cancer. This CDR3 contains 15 residues. Per germline, CDR1 SNHLY and CDR2 FYNNEI. V dropped 6 bases and J dropped 7; count of bases not matched to a gene: 12. Sequences were derived from peripheral blood, sampled from a patient treated with radiotherapy plus ipilimumab. The clonotype was recovered from a human donor with non-small cell lung cancer who had a partial response to radiotherapy plus ipilimumab. This chain joins TRBV2 and TRBJ2-7, with 10 bases matching TRBD1. The CDR3 reads CASSGLGQGLGEQYF. Written as DNA, the CDR3 is TGTGCCAGCAGCGGATTGGGACAGGGGTTGGGGGAGCAGTACTTC.